A single sample gave rise to the 17 T cell receptor beta chains below, sequenced in a study of identical twins. TCRdb ran MiXCR on the 5' RACE reads and lists one entry per CDR3 protein. The data show under 900,000 distinct CDR3 sequences, with 9% to 15% seen just once and around 1.6% held by the top ten. The same specimen was also included in a second study, on yellow fever vaccine responses in identical twins.

The material sequenced was PBMCs. The receptors were sampled from a woman aged 18-30 years in good health.

This clonotype has a handful of counts. The V and J genes are TRBV2 and TRBJ2-1; 9 bases align to TRBD2. V lost 7 bases and J lost 4; bases outside the gene matches: 8. This CDR3 has 15 amino acids. From germline, CDR1 is SNHLY and CDR2 FYNNEI. The CDR3 here is CASTLSGGAYNEQFF. For the CDR3, the DNA is TGTGCCAGCACTCTTAGCGGGGGTGCTTACAATGAGCAGTTCTTC.

This clonotype was counted between two and nine times. J is TRBJ1-1 and V is TRBV6-1, with TRBD1 matching over 9 bases. J lost 4 bases, V lost 5 bases, and 5 bases had no gene match. CDR1 is MNHNS, CDR2 SASEGT, per germline. The CDR3 is made up of 14 amino acids. CDR3 in DNA: TGTGCCAGCAGTATCGGGACAGGGCCCACTGAAGCTTTCTTT. Protein sequence: CASSIGTGPTEAFF.

V is TRBV15 and J is TRBJ2-1; 8 bases are shared with TRBD2. Germline CDR1 is LNHNV and CDR2 is YYDKDF (reference sequence). The V and J ends lost 1 base and 6 bases, in that order; junction bases with no gene match: 8. This CDR3 is 16 amino acids long. The CDR3 here is CATSRGRGGIPNEQFF. CDR3 DNA: TGTGCCACCAGCAGAGGGCGCGGGGGGATCCCCAATGAGCAGTTCTTC.

This chain uses TRBV14 with TRBJ2-1; no clear D. Germline CDR1 reads SGHDN; CDR2 reads FVKESK. V lost 3 bases and J 8 bases, leaving 23 bases between the germline ends. The CDR3 is 17 amino acids. Here the CDR3 reads CASSHGGTGWGLDEQFF. As DNA, the CDR3 is TGTGCCAGCAGCCACGGTGGCACCGGATGGGGATTGGATGAGCAGTTCTTC. The whole variable domain, filled in from reference TRBV14 and TRBJ2-1, reads EAGVTQFPSHSVIEKGQTVTLRCDPISGHDNLYWYRRVMGKEIKFLLHFVKESKQDESGMPNNRFLAERTGGTYSTLKVQPAELEDSGVYFCASSHGGTGWGLDEQFFGPGTRLTVL.

In its sample, this clonotype was seen a few times. J is TRBJ2-5 and V is TRBV6-5; D is unclear. Trimming took off 4 bases at V and 0 bases at J, with 6 bases between the two ends. Germline CDR1 is MNHEY and CDR2 is SVGAGI. The CDR3 extends over 13 amino acids. The DNA of the CDR3 is TGTGCCAGCAGTTTTTCCCACCAAGAGACCCAGTACTTC. It specifies CASSFSHQETQYF.

The gene calls are TRBV5-1 and TRBJ2-7, with D unresolved. V lost 0 bases, J lost 3 bases, and 7 bases lay in between. The CDR3 loop spans 13 amino acids. CDR1 SGHRS and CDR2 YFSETQ come from the germline V gene. Here the CDR3 reads CASSLGHYYEQYV. CDR3 nucleotides: TGCGCCAGCAGCTTGGGACACTACTACGAGCAGTACGTC.

V is TRBV7-9 and J is TRBJ2-5; possibly TRBD2 for D (5 bases). The CDR3 is 14 residues long. CDR1 is SEHNR and CDR2 is FQNEAQ in the germline V gene (reference sequence). Trimming removed 5 bases from V and 5 bases from J, with 15 bases in between. CDR3 coding DNA: TGTGCCAGCAGCCCCCGAGGGTCGGAGGAGACCCAGTACTTC. It specifies CASSPRGSEETQYF.

V is TRBV20-1 and J is TRBJ1-6; 12 bases fit TRBD1. The CDR3 loop spans 13 amino acids. Germline V gene sequence: CDR1 DFQATT, CDR2 SNEGSKA (reference sequence). V lost 5 bases to trimming and J lost 11 bases; unmatched junction nucleotides: 4. CDR3 sequence: CSALWDRGPPLHF. The CDR3 coding sequence is TGCAGTGCTCTCTGGGACAGGGGGCCACCCCTCCACTTT.

The V call is TRBV7-8, the J call TRBJ2-3; tentatively, D is TRBD1 (6 bases). CDR1 is SGHVS, CDR2 FQNEAQ, per germline. Between the trimmed V and J ends, which lost 4 bases and 0 bases, there was a span of 11 bases. This CDR3 spans 15 amino acids. DNA of the CDR3: TGTGCCAGCAGCTCCCGACAGGAGAGCACAGATACGCAGTATTTT. Translation gives CASSSRQESTDTQYF. Full variable domain (remainder filled in from reference TRBV7-8 and TRBJ2-3): GAGVSQSPRYKVAKRGQDVALRCDPISGHVSLFWYQQALGQGPEFLTYFQNEAQLDKSGLPSDRFFAERPEGSVSTLKIQRTQQEDSAVYLCASSSRQESTDTQYFGPGTRLTVL.

This clonotype was counted between two and nine times. Written as DNA, the CDR3 is TGTGCCAGTAGTATACCGGGGAGGGCCGGTTTCGATGAGCAGTTCTTC. It is translated as CASSIPGRAGFDEQFF. The chain joins TRBV19 to TRBJ2-1, with 7 bases lining up with TRBD2. CDR3 length equals 16 residues. Trimming at V came to 2 bases and at J to 8 bases, leaving 12 bases not matched to a gene. Germline loops: CDR1 LNHDA, CDR2 SQIVND (reference sequence). Based on the CDR3 plus reference TRBV19 and TRBJ2-1, the full variable domain is DGGITQSPKYLFRKEGQNVTLSCEQNLNHDAMYWYRQDPGQGLRLIYYSQIVNDFQKGDIAEGYSVSREKKESFPLTVTSAQKNPTAFYLCASSIPGRAGFDEQFFGPGTRLTVL.

The chain has TRBV2 and TRBJ2-1; 14 bases are shared with TRBD2. Germline V gene data show CDR1 as SNHLY and CDR2 as FYNNEI. The CDR3 length is 19 residues. The ends lost 8 bases at V and 1 base at J; junction bases unmatched: 13. The CDR3: CASGGLGTSGRRSYNEQFF. The CDR3 coding sequence is TGTGCCAGCGGGGGTTTAGGGACTAGCGGGAGAAGGTCCTACAATGAGCAGTTCTTC. The variable domain in full, completed from reference TRBV2 and TRBJ2-1, reads EPEVTQTPSHQVTQMGQEVILRCVPISNHLYFYWYRQILGQKVEFLVSFYNNEISEKSEIFDDQFSVERPDGSNFTLKIRSTKLEDSAMYFCASGGLGTSGRRSYNEQFFGPGTRLTVL.

This clonotype was observed a handful of times. The J gene is TRBJ2-1, the V gene TRBV6-1; 7 nucleotides match TRBD2. The CDR3 spans 16 residues. Germline CDR1 reads MNHNS; CDR2 reads SASEGT. Trimming at V came to 4 bases and at J to 3 bases, leaving 9 bases not matched to a gene. The DNA for the CDR3 is TGTGCCAGCAGTGCCCCGGCCGGGGGGAACTACAATGAGCAGTTCTTC. The encoded protein is CASSAPAGGNYNEQFF.

Only a few counts were recorded for this clonotype. The chain joins TRBV24-1 to TRBJ2-3, with D unclear. The CDR3 runs to 15 residues. The germline gives CDR1 KGHDR, CDR2 SFDVKD. Trimming removed 1 base at V and 0 bases at J, with 7 bases between. The CDR3 spells CATSDFASSTDTQYF. The CDR3 bases are TGTGCCACCAGTGATTTTGCCAGCAGCACAGATACGCAGTATTTT.

This clonotype showed up just a few times. The chain is built from TRBV3-1 and TRBJ2-7, with D unresolved. The germline CDR1 and CDR2 sequences are LGHDT and YNNKEL (reference sequence). V was cut by 0 bases and J by 2 bases, with 14 bases left in between. There are 16 residues in the CDR3. The CDR3 region is CASSQEGRVHAYEQYF. The CDR3 DNA is TGTGCCAGCAGCCAAGAAGGACGGGTGCACGCCTACGAGCAGTACTTC.

V is TRBV4-1 and J is TRBJ2-6; TRBD2 might be the D (5 bases). The length of the CDR3 is 18 residues. Per germline, CDR1 MGHRA and CDR2 YSYEKL. The V gene lost 4 bases and the J gene lost 5 bases, with 21 bases spanning the gap. Written as DNA, the CDR3 is TGCGCCAGCAGCCCCAGAGGGAACTTCCCTGAGAGGGCCAACGTCCTGACTTTC. Translated: CASSPRGNFPERANVLTF.

The chain couples TRBV10-3 to TRBJ2-1, with D possibly TRBD2 on 6 matching bases. This CDR3 is 16 amino acids long. V lost 1 base and J lost 4, with 14 bases in between. Germline lookup yields CDR1 ENHRY and CDR2 SYGVKD. The CDR3 is CAISELSGLKYNEQFF. In nucleotides, the CDR3 is TGTGCCATCAGTGAGTTATCGGGACTCAAATACAATGAGCAGTTCTTC.

Ten or more counts support this clonotype. The chain joins TRBV7-2 to TRBJ1-2, with TRBD1 identical over 8 bases. Germline V lookup: CDR1 SGHTA, CDR2 FQGNSA. The CDR3 spans 16 residues. The trim removed 0 bases at V and 5 bases at J, leaving 8 bases unmatched. In DNA, the CDR3 is TGTGCCAGCAGCTTAGCGTCGGACAGGGCTTTTTATGGCTACACCTTC. Its protein is CASSLASDRAFYGYTF.